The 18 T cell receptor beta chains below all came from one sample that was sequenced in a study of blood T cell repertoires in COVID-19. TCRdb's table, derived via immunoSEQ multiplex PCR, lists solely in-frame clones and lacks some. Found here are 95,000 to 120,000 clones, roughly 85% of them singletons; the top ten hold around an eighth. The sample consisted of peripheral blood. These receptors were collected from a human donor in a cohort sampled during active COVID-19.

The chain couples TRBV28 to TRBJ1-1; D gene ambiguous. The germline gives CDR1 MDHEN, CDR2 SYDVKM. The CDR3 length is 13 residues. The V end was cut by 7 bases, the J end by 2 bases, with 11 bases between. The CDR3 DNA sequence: TGTGCCAGCATCGTCGCGGGAAACACTGAAGCTTTCTTT. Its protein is CASIVAGNTEAFF.

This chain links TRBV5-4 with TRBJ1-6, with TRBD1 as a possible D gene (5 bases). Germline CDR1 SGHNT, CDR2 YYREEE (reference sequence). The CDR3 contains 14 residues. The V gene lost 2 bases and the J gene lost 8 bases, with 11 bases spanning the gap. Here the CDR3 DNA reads TGTGCCAGCAGCTTAACCGGGGGTCATTCACCCCTCCACTTT. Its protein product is CASSLTGGHSPLHF.

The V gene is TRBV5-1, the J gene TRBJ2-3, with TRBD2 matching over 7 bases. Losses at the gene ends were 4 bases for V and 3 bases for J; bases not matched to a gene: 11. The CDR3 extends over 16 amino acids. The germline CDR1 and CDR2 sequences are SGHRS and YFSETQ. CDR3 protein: CASSHGSGERTDTQYF. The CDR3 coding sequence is TGCGCCAGCAGCCATGGGAGCGGGGAGAGGACAGATACGCAGTATTTT.

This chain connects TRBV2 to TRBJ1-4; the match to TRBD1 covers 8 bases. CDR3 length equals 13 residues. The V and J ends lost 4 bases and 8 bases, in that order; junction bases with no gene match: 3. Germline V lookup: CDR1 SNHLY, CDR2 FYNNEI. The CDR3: CASSVRDREKLFF. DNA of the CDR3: TGTGCCAGCAGTGTCCGGGACAGGGAAAAACTGTTTTTT.

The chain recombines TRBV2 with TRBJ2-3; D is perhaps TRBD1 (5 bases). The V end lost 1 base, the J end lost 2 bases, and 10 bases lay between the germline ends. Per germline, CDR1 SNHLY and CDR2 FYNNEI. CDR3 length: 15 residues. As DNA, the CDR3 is TGTGCCAGCAGTGAAGGCAGGGTGGCCACAGATACGCAGTATTTT. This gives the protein CASSEGRVATDTQYF.

Here the CDR3 DNA reads TGTGCCAGCAGCTTAGATGTGGGGGGTAATGAGCAGTTCTTC. Translated, it gives CASSLDVGGNEQFF. The chain is built from TRBV7-8 and TRBJ2-1; D might be TRBD2 (6 bases). The CDR3 has 14 residues. V was clipped by 1 base and J by 7 bases, with 11 bases between them. Germline CDR1 is SGHVS and CDR2 is FQNEAQ.

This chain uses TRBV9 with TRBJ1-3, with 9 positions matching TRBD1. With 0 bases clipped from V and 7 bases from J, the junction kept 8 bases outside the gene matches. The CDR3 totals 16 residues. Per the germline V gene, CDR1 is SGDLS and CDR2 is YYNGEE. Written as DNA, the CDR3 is TGTGCCAGCAGCGTAGGCCCCCTAGGACAGGGGAACACCATATATTTT. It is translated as CASSVGPLGQGNTIYF.

CDR3 in amino acids: CASGKTMLGVGNQPQHF. For the CDR3, the DNA is TGCGCCAGCGGGAAGACGATGTTAGGGGTAGGGAATCAGCCCCAGCATTTT. The rearrangement uses TRBV23-1 and TRBJ1-5, with TRBD1 as a possible D gene (5 bases). TRBV23-1 falls under the ORF class, with uncertain function. The CDR3 loop spans 17 amino acids. Trimming shortened V by 8 bases and J by 4 bases, and 24 bases separated the two germline ends.

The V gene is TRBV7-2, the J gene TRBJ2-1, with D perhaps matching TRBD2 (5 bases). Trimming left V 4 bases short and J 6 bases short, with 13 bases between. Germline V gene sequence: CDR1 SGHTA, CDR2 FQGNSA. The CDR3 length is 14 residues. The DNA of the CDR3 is TGTGCCAGCAGCTCAGGACTGCCTCCCAATGAGCAGTTCTTC. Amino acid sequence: CASSSGLPPNEQFF.

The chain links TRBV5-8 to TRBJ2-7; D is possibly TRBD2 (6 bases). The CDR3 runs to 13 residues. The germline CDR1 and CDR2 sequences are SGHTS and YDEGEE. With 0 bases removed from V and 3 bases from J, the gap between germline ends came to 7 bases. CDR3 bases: TGTGCCAGCAGCTTGGCGGGGGTCTACGAGCAGTACTTC. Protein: CASSLAGVYEQYF.

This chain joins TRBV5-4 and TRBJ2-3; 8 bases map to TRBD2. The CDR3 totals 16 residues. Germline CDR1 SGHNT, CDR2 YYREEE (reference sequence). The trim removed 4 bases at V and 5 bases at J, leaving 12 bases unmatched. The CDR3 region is CASSRWSSGGEDTQYF. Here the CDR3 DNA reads TGTGCCAGCAGCAGATGGAGCAGCGGGGGAGAAGATACGCAGTATTTT.

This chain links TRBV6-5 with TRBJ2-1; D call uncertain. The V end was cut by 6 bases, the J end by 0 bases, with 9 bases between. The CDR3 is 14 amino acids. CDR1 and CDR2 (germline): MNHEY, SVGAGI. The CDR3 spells CASRRHSSYNEQFF. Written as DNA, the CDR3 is TGTGCCAGCAGGCGACATAGCTCCTACAATGAGCAGTTCTTC.

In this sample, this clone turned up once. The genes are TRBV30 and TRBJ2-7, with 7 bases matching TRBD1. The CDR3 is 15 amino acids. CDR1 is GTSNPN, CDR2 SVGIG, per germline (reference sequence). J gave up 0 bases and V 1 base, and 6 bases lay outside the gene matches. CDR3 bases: TGTGCCTGGAGTGGGGTCAGGGGGAGCTCCTACGAGCAGTACTTC. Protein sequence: CAWSGVRGSSYEQYF.

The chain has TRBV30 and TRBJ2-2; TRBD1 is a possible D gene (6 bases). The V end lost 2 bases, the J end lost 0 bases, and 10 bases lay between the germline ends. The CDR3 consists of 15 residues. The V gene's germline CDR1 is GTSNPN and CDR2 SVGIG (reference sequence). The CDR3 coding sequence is TGTGCCTGGAGTAGGGGGACACCGAACACCGGGGAGCTGTTTTTT. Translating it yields CAWSRGTPNTGELFF.

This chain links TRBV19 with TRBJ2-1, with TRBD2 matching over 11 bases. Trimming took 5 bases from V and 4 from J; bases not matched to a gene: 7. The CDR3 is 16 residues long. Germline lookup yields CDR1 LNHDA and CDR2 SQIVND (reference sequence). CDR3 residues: CASSVSGGDTYNEQFF. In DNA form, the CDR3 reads TGTGCCAGTAGTGTTAGCGGGGGGGATACTTACAATGAGCAGTTCTTC.

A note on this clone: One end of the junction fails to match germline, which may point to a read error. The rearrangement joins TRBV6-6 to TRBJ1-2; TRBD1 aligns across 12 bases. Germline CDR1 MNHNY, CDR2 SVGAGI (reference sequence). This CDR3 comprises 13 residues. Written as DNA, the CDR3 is TGTGCCAGCAGTTTTGGGACAGGGGGCATAAAAGACTTC. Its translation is CASSFGTGGIKDF.

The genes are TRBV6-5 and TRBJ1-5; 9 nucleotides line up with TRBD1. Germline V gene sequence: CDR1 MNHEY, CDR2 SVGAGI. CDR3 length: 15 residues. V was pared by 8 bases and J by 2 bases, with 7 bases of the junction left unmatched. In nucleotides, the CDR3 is TGTGCCAGCGGTTCGGGGACAGGGCGCAATCAGCCCCAGCATTTT. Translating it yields CASGSGTGRNQPQHF.

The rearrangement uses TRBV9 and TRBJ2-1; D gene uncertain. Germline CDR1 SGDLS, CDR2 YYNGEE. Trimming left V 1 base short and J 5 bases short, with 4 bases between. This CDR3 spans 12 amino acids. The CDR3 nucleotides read TGTGCCAGCAGCGTACTACACAATGAGCAGTTCTTC. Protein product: CASSVLHNEQFF.